The present T cell receptor beta chain was sequenced within a study of cytomegalovirus exposure and HLA in healthy donors. V was cut by 0 bases and J by 1 base, with 10 bases left in between. The CDR3 runs to 15 residues. Germline assignment: CDR1 SGDLS and CDR2 YYNGEE. A multiplex PCR was run with 60 Vbeta primers and 13 Jbeta primers. The method was immunoSEQ multiplex PCR; TCRdb's version includes in-frame clones alone and lacks a portion of them. The sample carries approximately 180,000 clones, approximately 11% recorded once. This chain uses TRBV9 with TRBJ2-5; D is unclear. This TCR was sampled from a man in his fifties in good health and CMV-seropositive. Sequencing was done on a sample of PBMCs. The CDR3 protein is CASSVAPGSQETQYF. CDR3 DNA sequence: TGTGCCAGCAGCGTAGCTCCAGGATCCCAAGAGACCCAGTACTTC.